This TCR beta chain was documented in a study of CD8+ T cells in alopecia areata. The study, taken as a whole, reports: There were also resident alphabeta T cells of normal skin sequenced in scalp samples. Many expanded lesional clones persisted in scalp and blood during tofacitinib.

CDR1 SGDLS and CDR2 YYNGEE come from the germline V gene. The V end lost 1 base, the J end lost 8 bases, and 12 bases lay between the germline ends. The CDR3 sequence is 13 residues long. Concerning this clone itself: The antigen is undetermined.

After isolation, RNA underwent reverse transcription to generate cDNA as the sequencing template. Clones were read by immunoSEQ multiplex PCR, and TCRdb kept only the in-frame ones, dropping some. In the table there are 150,000 to 200,000 clones, about 51% of which are singletons. As to treatment: oral pan-JAK inhibitor, 5-10 mg twice daily. Those with alopecia areata gave lesional scalp punch biopsies and peripheral blood. This chain uses TRBV9 with TRBJ1-2, with D unclear. The receptor comes from a human donor with alopecia areata. The starting material was CD8+ T cells sorted from blood, obtained around week 54, from a patient treated with tofacitinib. The CDR3 coding sequence is TGTGCCAGCAGCGTAAACCTACTCGACGGCTACACCTTC. Translating gives CASSVNLLDGYTF. The full variable domain, in which reference TRBV9 and TRBJ1-2 provide the parts outside the CDR3, is DSGVTQTPKHLITATGQRVTLRCSPRSGDLSVYWYQQSLDQGLQFLIQYYNGEERAKGNILERFSAQQFPDLHSELNLSSLELGDSALYFCASSVNLLDGYTFGSGTRLTVV.